The present TCR beta chain was sequenced within a study of blood T cells in healthy people across ages. Notes on the study in general: Compared with aged donors, long-lived donors showed fewer expanded clones, suggesting selection. Per million T cells, TCR beta diversity dropped roughly linearly as age increased.

This CDR3 comprises 15 residues. V lost 6 bases, J lost 2 bases, and 17 bases lay in between. As for this clonotype: Its antigen is not identified.

A J-beta primer mix and a sample-barcoded 5' primer were used in a second PCR of roughly 6 to 11 cycles. Using its own MiXCR run on the 5' RACE reads, TCRdb lists one record per CDR3 protein. Here the sample spans 1.5 million to 1.9 million distinct CDR3 sequences, roughly 43% being singletons. The chain employs TRBV12-3 or TRBV12-4 and TRBJ2-7; weak D call: TRBD2 (7 bases). The sequencing input was blood. This TCR came from a woman under 30 in good health. The DNA for the CDR3 is TGTGCCAGCAGGCCGGGGGGCGTGAGAGCCTACGAGCAGTACTTC. It specifies CASRPGGVRAYEQYF.